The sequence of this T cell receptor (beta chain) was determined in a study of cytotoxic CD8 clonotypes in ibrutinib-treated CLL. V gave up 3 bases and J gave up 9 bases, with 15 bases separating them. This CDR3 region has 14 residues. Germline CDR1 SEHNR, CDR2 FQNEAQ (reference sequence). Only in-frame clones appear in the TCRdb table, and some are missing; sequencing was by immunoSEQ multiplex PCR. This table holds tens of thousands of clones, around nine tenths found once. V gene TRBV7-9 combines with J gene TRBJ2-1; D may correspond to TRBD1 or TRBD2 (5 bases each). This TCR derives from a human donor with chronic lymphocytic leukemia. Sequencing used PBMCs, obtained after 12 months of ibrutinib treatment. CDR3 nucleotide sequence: TGTGCCAGCAGCTTCGGGGCCGGGGTTGGTGAGCAGTTCTTC. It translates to CASSFGAGVGEQFF.